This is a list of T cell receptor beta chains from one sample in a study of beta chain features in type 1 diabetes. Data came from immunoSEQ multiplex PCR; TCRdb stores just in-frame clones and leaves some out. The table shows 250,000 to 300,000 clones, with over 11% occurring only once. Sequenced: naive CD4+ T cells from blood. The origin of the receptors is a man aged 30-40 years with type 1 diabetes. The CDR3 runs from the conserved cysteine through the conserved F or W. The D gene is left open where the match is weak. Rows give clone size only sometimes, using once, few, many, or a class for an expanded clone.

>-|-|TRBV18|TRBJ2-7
CASSPGRDSGSYEQYF
TGTGCCAGCTCACCAGGCAGGGACAGCGGGTCCTACGAGCAGTACTTC
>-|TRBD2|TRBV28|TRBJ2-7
CASSFTSGRASEQYF
TGTGCCAGCAGTTTCACTAGCGGGAGGGCCTCCGAGCAGTACTTC
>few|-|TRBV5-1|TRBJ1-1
CASSSRQRGNTEAFF
TGCGCCAGCAGCTCTCGACAGCGAGGGAACACTGAAGCTTTCTTT
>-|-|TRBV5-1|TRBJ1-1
CASSPSRLNTEAFF
TGCGCCAGCAGCCCGTCCCGTCTGAACACTGAAGCTTTCTTT
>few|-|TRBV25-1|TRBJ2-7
CASSDPHYSYEQYF
TGTGCCAGCAGTGATCCCCACTACTCCTACGAGCAGTACTTC
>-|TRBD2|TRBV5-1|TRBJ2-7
CASSLAEEGGPYYEQYF
TGCGCCAGCAGCTTGGCCGAGGAGGGAGGGCCTTACTACGAGCAGTACTTC
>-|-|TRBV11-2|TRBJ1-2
CASRQLRGHHGPDYGYTF
TGTGCCAGCAGGCAACTCCGGGGACACCATGGACCAGACTATGGCTACACCTTC
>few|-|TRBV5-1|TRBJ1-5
CASSLEPGQNQPQHF
TGCGCCAGCAGCTTGGAACCGGGACAAAATCAGCCCCAGCATTTT
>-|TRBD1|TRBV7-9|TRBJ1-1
CASSLQGRDRNTEAFF
TGTGCCAGCAGCTTACAGGGCCGGGACAGGAACACTGAAGCTTTCTTT
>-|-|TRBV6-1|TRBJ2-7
CASSRGVVPEEQYF
TGTGCCAGCAGTCGCGGGGTCGTTCCGGAGGAGCAGTACTTC
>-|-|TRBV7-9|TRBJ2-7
CASSERSSYEQYF
TGTGCCAGCAGCGAGAGGAGCTCCTACGAGCAGTACTTC
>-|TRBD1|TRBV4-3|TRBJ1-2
CASSPGQGAYGYTF
TGCGCCAGCAGCCCCGGACAGGGGGCCTATGGCTACACCTTC
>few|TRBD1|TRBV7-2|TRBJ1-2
CASSRGDRAGYGYTF
TGTGCCAGCAGCAGGGGGGACAGGGCCGGCTATGGCTACACCTTC
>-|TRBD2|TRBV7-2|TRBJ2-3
CASLLAGSDTQYF
TGTGCCAGCTTACTAGCGGGATCAGATACGCAGTATTTT
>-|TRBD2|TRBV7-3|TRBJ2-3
CASSLRGLATDTQYF
TGTGCCAGCAGCTTAAGAGGACTAGCGACAGATACGCAGTATTTT
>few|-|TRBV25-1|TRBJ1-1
CASSESMVNTEAFF
TGTGCCAGCAGTGAATCTATGGTGAACACTGAAGCTTTCTTT
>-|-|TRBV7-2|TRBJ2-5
CASSFVLLQGETQYF
TGTGCCAGCAGCTTCGTGTTGCTACAGGGAGAGACCCAGTACTTC
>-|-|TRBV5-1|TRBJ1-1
CASSSQGVAEAFF
TGCGCCAGCAGCTCCCAGGGCGTCGCTGAAGCTTTCTTT
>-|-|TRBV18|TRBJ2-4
CASSTEMRADLAKNIQYF
TGTGCCAGCTCAACGGAAATGCGGGCGGATCTAGCCAAAAACATTCAGTACTTC
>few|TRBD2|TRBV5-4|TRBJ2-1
CASSLVIAGGSDEQFF
TGTGCCAGCAGCTTGGTGATAGCGGGAGGTTCAGATGAGCAGTTCTTC
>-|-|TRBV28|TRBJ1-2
CASSSDKGYGYTF
TGTGCCAGCAGTTCGGACAAAGGTTATGGCTACACCTTC
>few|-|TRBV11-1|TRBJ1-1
CASSLRGGLNTEAFF
TGTGCCAGCAGCTTAAGGGGGGGCCTGAACACTGAAGCTTTCTTT
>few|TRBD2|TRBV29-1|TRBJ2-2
CSVGLRLAGRVELFF
TGCAGCGTTGGACTCAGACTAGCGGGAAGGGTGGAGCTGTTTTTT